This entry lists 6 T cell receptor beta chains sequenced from one sample in a study of blood T cell repertoires in COVID-19. Data came from immunoSEQ multiplex PCR; TCRdb stores just in-frame clones and leaves some out. Found here are about 130,000 clones, approximately 89% of them singletons; the top ten hold more than 3.5%. Sequenced input: peripheral blood. The source is a human donor in a cohort sampled during active COVID-19.

This sequence joins TRBV19 and TRBJ1-2; D unclear. The CDR3 loop spans 13 amino acids. Trimming left V 2 bases short and J 5 bases short, with 9 bases between. Germline CDR1 is LNHDA and CDR2 is SQIVND (reference sequence). The CDR3 is CASSISTRYGYTF. The CDR3 DNA reads as TGTGCCAGTAGTATATCTACGAGGTATGGCTACACCTTC.

The chain links TRBV19 to TRBJ1-1, with D unresolved. The CDR3 totals 15 residues. Germline V gives CDR1 LNHDA, CDR2 SQIVND (reference sequence). Trimming removed 5 bases from V and 0 bases from J, with 13 bases in between. CDR3: CASSRPSTVNTEAFF. The CDR3 DNA follows: TGTGCCAGTAGTCGGCCCTCTACAGTGAACACTGAAGCTTTCTTT.

The DNA for the CDR3 is TGTGCCAGCAGCCAGATCACTGAAGCTTTCTTT. It codes for CASSQITEAFF. This chain joins TRBV12-3 or TRBV12-4 and TRBJ1-1, with D unresolved. This CDR3 comprises 11 residues. With 6 bases removed from V and 4 bases from J, the gap between germline ends came to 6 bases.

This CDR3 is CASSLVGSFTDTQYF. CDR3 sequence (DNA): TGCGCCAGCAGCTTGGTGGGCAGCTTCACAGATACGCAGTATTTT. This chain uses TRBV5-1 with TRBJ2-3; D uncertain. This CDR3 has 15 amino acids. Trimming cost V 0 bases and J 2 bases, with 10 bases left between them. The germline V gene encodes CDR1 SGHRS and CDR2 YFSETQ.

The rearrangement links TRBV29-1 to TRBJ1-3; TRBD1 is a possible D gene (6 bases). The germline gives CDR1 SQVTM, CDR2 ANQGSEA. V lost 6 bases, J lost 3 bases, and 9 bases lay in between. The length of the CDR3 is 12 residues. DNA of the CDR3: TGCAGCGTCTCAGGGGTTGGAAACACCATATATTTT. Translated: CSVSGVGNTIYF.

This sequence joins TRBV7-2 and TRBJ2-1; TRBD2 agrees at 11 bases. The germline CDR1 and CDR2 sequences are SGHTA and FQGNSA. The CDR3 extends over 17 amino acids. J lost 4 bases, V lost 4 bases, and 9 bases had no gene match. The CDR3 protein is CASSYITGTSGYNEQFF. DNA of the CDR3: TGTGCCAGCAGCTACATTACCGGGACTAGCGGTTACAATGAGCAGTTCTTC.